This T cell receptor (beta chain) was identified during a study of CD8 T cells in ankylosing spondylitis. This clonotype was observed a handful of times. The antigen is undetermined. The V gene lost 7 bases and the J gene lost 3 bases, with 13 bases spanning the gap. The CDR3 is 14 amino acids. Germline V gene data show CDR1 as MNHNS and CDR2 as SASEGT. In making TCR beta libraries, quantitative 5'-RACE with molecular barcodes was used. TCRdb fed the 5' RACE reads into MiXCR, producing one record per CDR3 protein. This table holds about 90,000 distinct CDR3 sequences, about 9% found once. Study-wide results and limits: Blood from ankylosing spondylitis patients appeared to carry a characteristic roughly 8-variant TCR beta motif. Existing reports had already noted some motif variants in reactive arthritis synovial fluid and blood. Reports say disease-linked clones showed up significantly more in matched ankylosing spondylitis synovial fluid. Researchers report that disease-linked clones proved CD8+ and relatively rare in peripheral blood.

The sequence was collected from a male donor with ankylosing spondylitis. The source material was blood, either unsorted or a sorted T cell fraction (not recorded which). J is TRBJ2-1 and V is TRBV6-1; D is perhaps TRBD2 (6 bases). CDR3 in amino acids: CASNPGVDYNEQFF. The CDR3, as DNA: TGTGCCAGCAATCCGGGAGTGGACTACAATGAGCAGTTCTTC.